The clone carrying this T cell receptor (beta chain) was detected a few times. The sample comes from a study of regulatory T cells in long-lasting Graves disease. Stated time point: persistent/refractory GD, antithyroid drugs over 5 years with positive TRAb. Extracted PBMC RNA gave rise to the TCR library. In germline, CDR1 is SGHNT, CDR2 YYREEE (reference sequence). V shed 4 bases and J 5 bases; nucleotides not matched to a gene: 4. The CDR3 sequence is 15 residues long. Arm-PCR with iRepertoire HTBI primers amplified the CDR3 regions for these TCR beta libraries. One entry per CDR3 protein, called by TCRdb with MiXCR from the multiplex PCR reads. The sample yields about 660,000 distinct CDR3 sequences, around 30% seen once.

This TCR was sampled from a female donor with Graves disease. The input for sequencing was peripheral blood mononuclear cells (PBMCs), taken when the disease was refractory, from a patient treated with antithyroid drugs. The chain combines TRBV5-4 with TRBJ1-4, with 11 nucleotides matching TRBD1. Here the CDR3 DNA reads TGTGCCAGCAGCGACGGACAGGGGGCGAATGAAAAACTGTTTTTT. Its translation: CASSDGQGANEKLFF.